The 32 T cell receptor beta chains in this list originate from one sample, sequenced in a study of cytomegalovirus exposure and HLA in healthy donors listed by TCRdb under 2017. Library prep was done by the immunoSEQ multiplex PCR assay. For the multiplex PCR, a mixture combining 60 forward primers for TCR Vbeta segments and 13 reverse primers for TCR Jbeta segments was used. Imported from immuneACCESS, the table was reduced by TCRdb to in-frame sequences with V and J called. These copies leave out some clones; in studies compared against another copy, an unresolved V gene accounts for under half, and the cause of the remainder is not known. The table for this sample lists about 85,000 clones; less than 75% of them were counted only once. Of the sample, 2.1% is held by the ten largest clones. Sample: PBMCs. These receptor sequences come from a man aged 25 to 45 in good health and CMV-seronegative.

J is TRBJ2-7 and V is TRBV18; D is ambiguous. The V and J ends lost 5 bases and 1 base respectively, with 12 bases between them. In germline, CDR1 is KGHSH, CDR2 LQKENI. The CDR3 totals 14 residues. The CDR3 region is CASSIPGASYEQYF. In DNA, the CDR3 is TGTGCCAGCTCAATCCCAGGTGCGTCCTACGAGCAGTACTTC.

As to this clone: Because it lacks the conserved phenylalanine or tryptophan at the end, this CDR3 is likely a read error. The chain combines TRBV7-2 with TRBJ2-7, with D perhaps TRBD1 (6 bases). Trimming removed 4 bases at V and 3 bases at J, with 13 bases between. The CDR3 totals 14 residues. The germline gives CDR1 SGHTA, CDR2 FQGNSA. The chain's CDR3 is CASSSRGYSYEQYL. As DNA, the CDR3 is TGTGCCAGCAGCTCCAGGGGTTATAGCTACGAGCAGTACCTC.

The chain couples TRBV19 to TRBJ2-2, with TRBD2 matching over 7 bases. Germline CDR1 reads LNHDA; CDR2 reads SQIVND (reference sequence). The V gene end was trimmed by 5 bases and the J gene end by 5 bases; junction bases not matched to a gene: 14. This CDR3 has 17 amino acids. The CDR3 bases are TGTGCCAGTAGTCCTTCTGGACTAGTCGAAAGAACCGGGGAGCTGTTTTTT. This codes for CASSPSGLVERTGELFF.

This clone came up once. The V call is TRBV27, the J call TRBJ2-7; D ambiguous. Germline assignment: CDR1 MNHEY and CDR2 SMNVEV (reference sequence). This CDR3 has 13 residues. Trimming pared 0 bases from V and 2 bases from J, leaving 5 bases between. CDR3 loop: CASSLSPAYEQYF. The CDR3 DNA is TGTGCCAGCAGTTTATCCCCCGCCTACGAGCAGTACTTC.

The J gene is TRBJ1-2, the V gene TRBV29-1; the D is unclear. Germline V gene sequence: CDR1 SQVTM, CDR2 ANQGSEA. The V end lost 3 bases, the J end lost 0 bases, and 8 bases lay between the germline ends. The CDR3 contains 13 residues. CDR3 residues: CSVERGSNYGYTF. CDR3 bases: TGCAGCGTTGAGCGGGGTTCTAACTATGGCTACACCTTC.

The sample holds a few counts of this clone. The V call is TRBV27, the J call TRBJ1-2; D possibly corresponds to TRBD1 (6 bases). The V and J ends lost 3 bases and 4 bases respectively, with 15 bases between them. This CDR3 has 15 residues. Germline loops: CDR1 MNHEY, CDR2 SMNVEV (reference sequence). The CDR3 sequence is CASSFSRGEIYGYTF. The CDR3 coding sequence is TGTGCCAGCAGTTTTTCCAGGGGTGAGATCTATGGCTACACCTTC.

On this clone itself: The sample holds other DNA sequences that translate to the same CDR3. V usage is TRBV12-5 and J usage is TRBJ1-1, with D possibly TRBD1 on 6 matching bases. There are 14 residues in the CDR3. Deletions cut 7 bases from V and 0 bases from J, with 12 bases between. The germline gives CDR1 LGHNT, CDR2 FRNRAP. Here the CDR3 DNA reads TGTGCTAGTGTGAAGGACAGTCTGAACACTGAAGCTTTCTTT. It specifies CASVKDSLNTEAFF.

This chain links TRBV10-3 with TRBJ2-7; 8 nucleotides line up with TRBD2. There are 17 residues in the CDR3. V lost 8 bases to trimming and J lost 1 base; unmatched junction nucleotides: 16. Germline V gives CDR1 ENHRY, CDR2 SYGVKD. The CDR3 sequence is CAISTAGFSGVSYEQYF. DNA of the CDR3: TGTGCCATCTCCACCGCAGGTTTTAGCGGGGTTTCCTACGAGCAGTACTTC.

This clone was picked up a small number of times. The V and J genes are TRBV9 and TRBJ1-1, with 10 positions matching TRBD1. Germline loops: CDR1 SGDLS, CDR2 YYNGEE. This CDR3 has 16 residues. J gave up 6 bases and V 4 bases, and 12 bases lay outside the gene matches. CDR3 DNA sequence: TGTGCCAGCAGCCCCCGTTGGGGACAGGGGATCCCTGAAGCTTTCTTT. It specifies CASSPRWGQGIPEAFF.

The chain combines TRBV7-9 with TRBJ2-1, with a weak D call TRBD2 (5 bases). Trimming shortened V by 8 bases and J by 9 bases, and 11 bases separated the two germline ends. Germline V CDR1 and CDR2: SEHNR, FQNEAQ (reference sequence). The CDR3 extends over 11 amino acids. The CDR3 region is CASAVAGEQFF. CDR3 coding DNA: TGTGCCAGCGCGGTGGCGGGTGAGCAGTTCTTC. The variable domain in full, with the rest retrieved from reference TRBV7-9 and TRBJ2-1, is DTGVSQNPRHKITKRGQNVTFRCDPISEHNRLYWYRQTLGQGPEFLTYFQNEAQLEKSRLLSDRFSAERPKGSFSTLEIQRTEQGDSAMYLCASAVAGEQFFGPGTRLTVL.

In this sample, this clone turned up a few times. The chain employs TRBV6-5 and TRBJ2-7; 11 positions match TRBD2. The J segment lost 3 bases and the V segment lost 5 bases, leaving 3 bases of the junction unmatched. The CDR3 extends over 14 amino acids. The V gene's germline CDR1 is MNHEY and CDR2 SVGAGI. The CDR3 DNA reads TGTGCCAGCAGTCTAGCGGGGGGTCACTACGAGCAGTACTTC. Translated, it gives CASSLAGGHYEQYF.

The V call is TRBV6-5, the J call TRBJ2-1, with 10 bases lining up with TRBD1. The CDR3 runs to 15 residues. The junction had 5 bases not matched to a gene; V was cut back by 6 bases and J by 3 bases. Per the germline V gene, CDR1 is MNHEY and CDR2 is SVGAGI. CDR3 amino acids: CASRDRGHSYNEQFF. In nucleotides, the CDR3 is TGTGCCAGCAGAGACAGGGGGCATAGCTACAATGAGCAGTTCTTC.

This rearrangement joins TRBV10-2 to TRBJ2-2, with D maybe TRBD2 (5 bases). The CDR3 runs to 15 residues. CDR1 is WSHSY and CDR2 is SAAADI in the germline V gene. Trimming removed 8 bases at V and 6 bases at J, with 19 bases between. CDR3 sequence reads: CASSEWAGVAGELFF. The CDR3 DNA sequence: TGCGCCAGCTCAGAGTGGGCGGGTGTGGCCGGGGAGCTGTTTTTT.

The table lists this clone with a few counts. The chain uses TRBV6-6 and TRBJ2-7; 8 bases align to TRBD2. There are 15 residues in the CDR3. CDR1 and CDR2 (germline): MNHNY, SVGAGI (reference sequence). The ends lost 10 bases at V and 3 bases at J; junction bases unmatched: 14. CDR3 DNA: TGTGCCACAAAACGAGGAAGCGGGAGCCACTACGAGCAGTACTTC. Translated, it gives CATKRGSGSHYEQYF.

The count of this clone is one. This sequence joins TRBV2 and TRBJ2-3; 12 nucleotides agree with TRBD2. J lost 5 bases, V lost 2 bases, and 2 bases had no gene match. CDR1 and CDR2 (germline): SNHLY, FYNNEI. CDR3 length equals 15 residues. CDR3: CASSEWTSGVDTQYF. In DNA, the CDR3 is TGTGCCAGCAGTGAATGGACTAGCGGGGTAGATACGCAGTATTTT.

The CDR3 is CASSQGGEANTGELFF. The CDR3 region has the DNA TGCGCCAGCAGCCAGGGAGGAGAGGCGAACACCGGGGAGCTGTTTTTT. V and J are TRBV4-1 and TRBJ2-2; a possible D gene is TRBD2 (6 bases). V lost 3 bases and J 0 bases, leaving 11 bases between the germline ends. The CDR3 runs 16 residues. Germline V gene lookup returns CDR1 MGHRA and CDR2 YSYEKL.

This chain's CDR3 is CASIRAQQGARGYTF. CDR3 nucleotides: TGTGCCAGCATCCGGGCGCAACAGGGGGCGCGCGGCTACACCTTC. This chain connects TRBV28 to TRBJ1-2; TRBD1 matches at 9 bases. From germline, CDR1 is MDHEN and CDR2 SYDVKM. The trim removed 7 bases at V and 8 bases at J, leaving 14 bases unmatched. The CDR3 runs 15 residues.

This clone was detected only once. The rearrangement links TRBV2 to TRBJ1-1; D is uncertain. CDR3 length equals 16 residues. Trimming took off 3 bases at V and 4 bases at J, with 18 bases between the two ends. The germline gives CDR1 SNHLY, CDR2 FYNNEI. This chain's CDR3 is CASSDNLPSGFTEAFF. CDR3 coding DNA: TGTGCCAGCAGTGACAATCTACCATCAGGTTTCACTGAAGCTTTCTTT. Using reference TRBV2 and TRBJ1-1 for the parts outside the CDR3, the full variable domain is EPEVTQTPSHQVTQMGQEVILRCVPISNHLYFYWYRQILGQKVEFLVSFYNNEISEKSEIFDDQFSVERPDGSNFTLKIRSTKLEDSAMYFCASSDNLPSGFTEAFFGQGTRLTVV.

CDR3 in amino acids: CASRAGAAPEAFF. CDR3 DNA sequence: TGTGCCAGCAGGGCGGGAGCGGCCCCTGAAGCTTTCTTT. This rearrangement joins TRBV6-5 to TRBJ1-1, with D unclear. Trimming removed 6 bases at V and 6 bases at J, with 14 bases between. From germline, CDR1 is MNHEY and CDR2 SVGAGI. This CDR3 contains 13 residues.

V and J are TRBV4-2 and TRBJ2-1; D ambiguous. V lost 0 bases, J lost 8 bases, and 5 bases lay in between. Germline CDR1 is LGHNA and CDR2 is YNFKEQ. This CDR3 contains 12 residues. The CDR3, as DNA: TGTGCCAGCAGCCAAGAAATCGATGAGCAGTTCTTC. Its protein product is CASSQEIDEQFF.

The CDR3 sequence: CASSLVAENTIYF. The CDR3 DNA follows: TGTGCCAGCAGCTTAGTTGCAGAAAACACCATATATTTT. The rearrangement joins TRBV7-9 to TRBJ1-3; no clear D gene. CDR1 is SEHNR and CDR2 is FQNEAQ in the germline V gene (reference sequence). V lost 1 base and J lost 6, with 7 bases in between. The CDR3 has 13 amino acids.

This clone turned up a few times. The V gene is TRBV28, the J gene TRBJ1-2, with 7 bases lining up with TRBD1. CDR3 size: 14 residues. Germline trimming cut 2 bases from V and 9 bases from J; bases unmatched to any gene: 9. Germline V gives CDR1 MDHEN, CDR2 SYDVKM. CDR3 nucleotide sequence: TGTGCCAGCAGTTTAACAGGGGCGGTCCTCCGCTACACCTTC. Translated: CASSLTGAVLRYTF.

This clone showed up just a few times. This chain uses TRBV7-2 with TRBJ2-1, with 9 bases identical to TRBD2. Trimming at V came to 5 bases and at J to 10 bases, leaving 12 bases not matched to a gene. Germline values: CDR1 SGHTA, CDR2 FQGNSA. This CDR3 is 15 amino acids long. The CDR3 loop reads CASSKLAGVGSEQFF. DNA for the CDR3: TGTGCCAGCAGCAAATTAGCGGGGGTGGGCTCGGAGCAGTTCTTC. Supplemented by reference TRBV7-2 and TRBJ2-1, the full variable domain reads GAGVSQSPSNKVTEKGKDVELRCDPISGHTALYWYRQSLGQGLEFLIYFQGNSAPDKSGLPSDRFSAERTGGSVSTLTIQRTQQEDSAVYLCASSKLAGVGSEQFFGPGTRLTVL.

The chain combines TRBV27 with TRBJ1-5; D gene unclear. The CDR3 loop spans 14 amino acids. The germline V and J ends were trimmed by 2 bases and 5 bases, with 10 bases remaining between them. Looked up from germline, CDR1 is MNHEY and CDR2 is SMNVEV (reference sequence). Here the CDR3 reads CASSLRDTDQPQHF. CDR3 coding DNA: TGTGCCAGCAGTTTACGAGACACCGATCAGCCCCAGCATTTT.

This chain's CDR3 is CASSLDRGADTQYF. CDR3 bases: TGCGCCAGCAGCCTCGACAGGGGTGCGGATACGCAGTATTTT. The rearrangement uses TRBV5-1 and TRBJ2-3; TRBD1 matches at 8 bases. Germline V gene lookup returns CDR1 SGHRS and CDR2 YFSETQ. V lost 4 bases to trimming and J lost 6 bases; unmatched junction nucleotides: 7. The CDR3 is 14 residues long.

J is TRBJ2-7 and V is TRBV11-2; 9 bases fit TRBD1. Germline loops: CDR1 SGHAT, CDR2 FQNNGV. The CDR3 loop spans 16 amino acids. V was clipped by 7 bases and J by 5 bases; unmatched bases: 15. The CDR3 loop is CASTLHWLRQGDEQYF. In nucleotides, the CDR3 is TGTGCCAGCACCCTACATTGGCTCAGACAGGGGGACGAGCAGTACTTC.

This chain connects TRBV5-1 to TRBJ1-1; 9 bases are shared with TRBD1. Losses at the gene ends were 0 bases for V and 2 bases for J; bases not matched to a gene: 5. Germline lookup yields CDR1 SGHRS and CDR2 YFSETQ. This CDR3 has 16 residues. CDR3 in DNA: TGCGCCAGCAGCTTGGGAGGACAGGGGTTAAACACTGAAGCTTTCTTT. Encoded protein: CASSLGGQGLNTEAFF.

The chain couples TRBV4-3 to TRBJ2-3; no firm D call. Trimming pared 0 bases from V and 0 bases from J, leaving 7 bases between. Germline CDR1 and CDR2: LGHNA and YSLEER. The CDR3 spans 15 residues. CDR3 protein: CASSQEWASTDTQYF. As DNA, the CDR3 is TGCGCCAGCAGCCAAGAATGGGCGAGCACAGATACGCAGTATTTT.

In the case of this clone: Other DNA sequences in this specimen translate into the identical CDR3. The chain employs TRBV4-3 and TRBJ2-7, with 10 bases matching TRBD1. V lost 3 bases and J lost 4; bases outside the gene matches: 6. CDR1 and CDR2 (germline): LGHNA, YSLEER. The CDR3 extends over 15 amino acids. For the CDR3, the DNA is TGCGCCAGCAGCCACTCCGGGACAGGGGAGTACGAGCAGTACTTC. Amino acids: CASSHSGTGEYEQYF.

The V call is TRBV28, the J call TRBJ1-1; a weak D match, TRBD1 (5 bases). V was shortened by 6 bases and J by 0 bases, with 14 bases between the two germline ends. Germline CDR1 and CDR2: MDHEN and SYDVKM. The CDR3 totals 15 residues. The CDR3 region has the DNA TGTGCCAGCAGGACCGGCGGGGGATTGAACACTGAAGCTTTCTTT. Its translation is CASRTGGGLNTEAFF.

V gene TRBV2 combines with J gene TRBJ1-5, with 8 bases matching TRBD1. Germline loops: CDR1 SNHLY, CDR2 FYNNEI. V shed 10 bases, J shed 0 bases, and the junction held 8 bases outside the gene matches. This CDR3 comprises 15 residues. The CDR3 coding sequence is TGTGCCACGGGACAGGACGAATATAGCAATCAGCCCCAGCATTTT. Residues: CATGQDEYSNQPQHF.

The CDR3 DNA sequence: TGTGCCTGGGGCTGGGGGCGCGCTGGAAACACCATATATTTT. Translation: CAWGWGRAGNTIYF. V gene TRBV30 combines with J gene TRBJ1-3; possibly TRBD1 for D (6 bases). V dropped 5 bases and J dropped 2 bases, with 13 bases sitting between them. Germline loops: CDR1 GTSNPN, CDR2 SVGIG (reference sequence). The CDR3 sequence is 14 residues long.